The present TCR beta chain was sequenced within a study of prognosis after radiotherapy for stage I lung cancer. By two-round multiplex PCR, the TCR beta CDR3 was amplified from genomic DNA. Individual primers that were specific to each TRBV and TRBJ gene served in first-round PCR. TCRdb processed the multiplex PCR reads anew with MiXCR; each CDR3 protein has one entry. The sample carries approximately 11,000 distinct CDR3 sequences, roughly 56% recorded once. Two sampling time points were used, and 6 to 7.5 milliliters of peripheral blood were drawn at each. Per germline, CDR1 SGHVS and CDR2 FQNEAQ. The CDR3 totals 15 residues. V lost 1 base and J 6 bases, leaving 16 bases between the germline ends.

This sequence originates from a donor over 45 with non-small cell lung cancer. The sample was PBMCs, taken before or after stereotactic body radiation therapy (not recorded which). This rearrangement joins TRBV7-8 to TRBJ2-7, with TRBD1 as a possible D gene (5 bases). CDR3 amino acids: CASSLDGHGRLEQYF. The CDR3 DNA reads TGTGCCAGCAGCTTAGACGGACACGGTCGTCTCGAGCAGTACTTC. Full variable domain (rest looked up from reference TRBV7-8 and TRBJ2-7): GAGVSQSPRYKVAKRGQDVALRCDPISGHVSLFWYQQALGQGPEFLTYFQNEAQLDKSGLPSDRFFAERPEGSVSTLKIQRTQQEDSAVYLCASSLDGHGRLEQYFGPGTRLTVT.